These 4 T cell receptor beta chains were sequenced from one sample in a study of blood T cell repertoires in COVID-19. TCRdb's copy holds only in-frame clones and misses some; the assay was immunoSEQ multiplex PCR. Of some 100,000 clones detected, 90% appear once; the ten largest clones hold 0.95% to 1.3%. Material: peripheral blood. These receptors originate from a human donor in a cohort sampled during active COVID-19.

V gene TRBV5-4 combines with J gene TRBJ2-1; TRBD1 matches 8 bases. The trim removed 4 bases at V and 3 bases at J, leaving 3 bases unmatched. The CDR3 is made up of 14 amino acids. CDR1 and CDR2 from the germline V gene are SGHNT and YYREEE (reference sequence). CDR3 in amino acids: CASSRTGIYNEQFF. CDR3 in DNA: TGTGCCAGCAGCAGGACAGGGATCTACAATGAGCAGTTCTTC. Filled out from reference TRBV5-4 and TRBJ2-1, the complete variable domain reads ETGVTQSPTHLIKTRGQQVTLRCSSQSGHNTVSWYQQALGQGPQFIFQYYREEENGRGNFPPRFSGLQFPNYSSELNVNALELDDSALYLCASSRTGIYNEQFFGPGTRLTVL.

This sequence joins TRBV7-2 and TRBJ2-2, with 7 bases fitting TRBD1. Germline V gives CDR1 SGHTA, CDR2 FQGNSA. V shed 1 base, J shed 0 bases, and the junction held 5 bases outside the gene matches. The CDR3 runs to 17 residues. As DNA, the CDR3 is TGTGCCAGCAGCTTAGGCTACAGGGGCTCGAACACCGGGGAGCTGTTTTTT. Protein product: CASSLGYRGSNTGELFF.

The rearrangement links TRBV19 to TRBJ2-7, with D perhaps matching TRBD2 (6 bases). The CDR3 contains 14 residues. V lost 3 bases and J 3 bases, leaving 12 bases between the germline ends. From germline, CDR1 is LNHDA and CDR2 SQIVND (reference sequence). The CDR3 DNA sequence: TGTGCCAGTAGTATCAGACGGGAGAACTACGAGCAGTACTTC. Amino acids: CASSIRRENYEQYF.

This clone occurred once. V and J are TRBV4-3 and TRBJ2-1; 9 positions match TRBD2. Germline V gives CDR1 LGHNA, CDR2 YSLEER. This CDR3 contains 16 residues. Losses at the gene ends were 3 bases for V and 8 bases for J; bases not matched to a gene: 11. The CDR3 nucleotides are TGCGCCAGCAGCCAGGGCAAGGGGACTAGCCCCCATGAGCAGTTCTTC. Encoded protein: CASSQGKGTSPHEQFF.